This T cell receptor beta chain emerged from a study of blood T cell repertoires in COVID-19. Overall study context: Acute and convalescent COVID-19 specimens originated in the United States, Italy and Spain. T cells, B-cell-depleted T cells, or PBMCs supplied cDNA or gDNA.

V gave up 1 base and J gave up 5 bases; unmatched junction bases: 8. This CDR3 is 18 amino acids long. In germline, CDR1 is SGHTA, CDR2 FQGNSA. In the study's own analysis: Estimation of nucleated cell counts relied on the amplification of reference gene primers. Measured with immunoSEQ multiplex PCR; TCRdb has only the in-frame clones, and not every one. Clone size and the V and J calls come from that table; the DNA yielded D and trimming. The table has approximately 110,000 clones, roughly 76% seen once. This clonotype was obtained from a woman in her seventies with acute or convalescent COVID-19. Material for sequencing was peripheral blood. V gene TRBV7-2 combines with J gene TRBJ2-4, with 13 nucleotides matching TRBD2. The CDR3 spells CASSLGTSGRFAQNIQYF. CDR3 bases: TGTGCCAGCAGCTTAGGGACTAGCGGGAGATTCGCCCAAAACATTCAGTACTTC.